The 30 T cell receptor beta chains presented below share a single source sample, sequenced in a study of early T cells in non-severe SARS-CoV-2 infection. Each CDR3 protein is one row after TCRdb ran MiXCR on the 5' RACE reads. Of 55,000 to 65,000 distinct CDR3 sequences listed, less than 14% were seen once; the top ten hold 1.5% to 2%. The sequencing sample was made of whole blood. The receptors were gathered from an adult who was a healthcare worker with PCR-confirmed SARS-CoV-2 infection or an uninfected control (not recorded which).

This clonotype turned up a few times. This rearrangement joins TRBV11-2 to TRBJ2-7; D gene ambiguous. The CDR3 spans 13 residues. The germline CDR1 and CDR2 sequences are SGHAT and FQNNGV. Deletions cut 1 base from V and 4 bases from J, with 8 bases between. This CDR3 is CASSLVLQYEQYF. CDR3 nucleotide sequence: TGTGCCAGCAGCTTAGTCCTCCAATACGAGCAGTACTTC. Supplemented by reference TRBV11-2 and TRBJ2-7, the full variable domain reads EAGVAQSPRYKIIEKRQSVAFWCNPISGHATLYWYQQILGQGPKLLIQFQNNGVVDDSQLPKDRFSAERLKGVDSTLKIQPAKLEDSAVYLCASSLVLQYEQYFGPGTRLTVT.

The CDR3 region is CASSYRGGFIYEQYF. The CDR3 DNA sequence: TGTGCCAGCAGTTACCGGGGGGGATTTATCTACGAGCAGTACTTC. The V call is TRBV6-6, the J call TRBJ2-7; 8 bases are shared with TRBD2. The V and J ends lost 2 bases and 3 bases, in that order; junction bases with no gene match: 6. The CDR3 extends over 15 amino acids. The germline V gene has CDR1 MNHNY and CDR2 SVGAGI (reference sequence).

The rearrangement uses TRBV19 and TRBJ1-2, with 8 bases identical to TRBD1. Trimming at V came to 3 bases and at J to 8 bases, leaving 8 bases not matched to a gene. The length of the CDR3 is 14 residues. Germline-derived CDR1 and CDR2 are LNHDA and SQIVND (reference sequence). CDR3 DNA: TGTGCCAGTAGTATCCTCGGGACAGGCGGCGGCTACACCTTC. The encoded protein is CASSILGTGGGYTF.

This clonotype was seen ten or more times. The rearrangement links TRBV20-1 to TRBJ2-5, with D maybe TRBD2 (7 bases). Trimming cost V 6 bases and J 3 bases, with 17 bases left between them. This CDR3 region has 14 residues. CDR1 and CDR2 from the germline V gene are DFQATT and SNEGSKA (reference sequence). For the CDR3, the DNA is TGCAGTGCGTCATTGGGGGGGCTAAAAGAGACCCAGTACTTC. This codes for CSASLGGLKETQYF.

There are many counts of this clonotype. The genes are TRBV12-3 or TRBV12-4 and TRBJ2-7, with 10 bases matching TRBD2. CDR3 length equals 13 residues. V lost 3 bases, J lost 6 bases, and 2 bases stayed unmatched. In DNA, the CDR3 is TGTGCCAGCAGTTTTTGGACTAGCGGCGAGCAGTACTTC. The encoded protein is CASSFWTSGEQYF.

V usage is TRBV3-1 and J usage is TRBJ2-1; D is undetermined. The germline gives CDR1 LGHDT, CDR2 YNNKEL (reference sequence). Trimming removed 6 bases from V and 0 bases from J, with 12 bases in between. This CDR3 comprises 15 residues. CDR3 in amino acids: CASRPVGPSYNEQFF. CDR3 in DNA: TGTGCCAGCAGACCTGTGGGTCCCTCCTACAATGAGCAGTTCTTC.

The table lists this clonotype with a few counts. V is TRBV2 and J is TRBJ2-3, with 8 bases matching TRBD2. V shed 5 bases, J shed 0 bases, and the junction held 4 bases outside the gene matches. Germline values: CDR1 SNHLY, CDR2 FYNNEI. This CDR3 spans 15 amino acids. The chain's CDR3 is CASSRGGSSTDTQYF. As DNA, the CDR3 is TGTGCCAGCAGTCGGGGGGGGAGTAGCACAGATACGCAGTATTTT.

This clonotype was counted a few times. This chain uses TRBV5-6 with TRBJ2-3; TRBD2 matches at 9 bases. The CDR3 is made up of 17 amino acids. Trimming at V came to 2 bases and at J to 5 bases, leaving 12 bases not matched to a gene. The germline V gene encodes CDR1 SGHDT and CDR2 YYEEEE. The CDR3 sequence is CASSFGSSWRGGDTQYF. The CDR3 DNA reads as TGTGCCAGCAGCTTCGGAAGCTCCTGGCGGGGGGGAGATACGCAGTATTTT.

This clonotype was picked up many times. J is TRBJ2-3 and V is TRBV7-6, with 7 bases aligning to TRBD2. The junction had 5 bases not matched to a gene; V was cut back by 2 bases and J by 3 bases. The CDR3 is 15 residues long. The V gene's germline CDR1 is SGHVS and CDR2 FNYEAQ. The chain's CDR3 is CASSLSTSQTDTQYF. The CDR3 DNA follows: TGTGCCAGCAGCTTATCGACTAGCCAAACAGATACGCAGTATTTT. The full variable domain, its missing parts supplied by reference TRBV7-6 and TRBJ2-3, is GAGVSQSPRYKVTKRGQDVALRCDPISGHVSLYWYRQALGQGPEFLTYFNYEAQQDKSGLPNDRFSAERPEGSISTLTIQRTEQRDSAMYRCASSLSTSQTDTQYFGPGTRLTVL.

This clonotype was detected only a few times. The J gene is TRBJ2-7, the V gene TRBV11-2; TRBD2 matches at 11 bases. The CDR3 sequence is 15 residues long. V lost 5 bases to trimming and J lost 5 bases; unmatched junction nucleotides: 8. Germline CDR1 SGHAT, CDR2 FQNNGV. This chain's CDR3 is CASSALAGGSHEQYF. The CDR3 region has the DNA TGTGCCAGCAGCGCCTTAGCGGGGGGGAGCCACGAGCAGTACTTC.

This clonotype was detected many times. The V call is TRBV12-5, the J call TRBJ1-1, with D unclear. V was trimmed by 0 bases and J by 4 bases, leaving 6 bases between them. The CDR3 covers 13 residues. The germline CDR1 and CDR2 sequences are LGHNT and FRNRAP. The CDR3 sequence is CASGLVQGTEAFF. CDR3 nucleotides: TGTGCTAGTGGTTTGGTACAAGGCACTGAAGCTTTCTTT. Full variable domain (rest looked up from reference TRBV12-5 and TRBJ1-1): DARVTQTPRHKVTEMGQEVTMRCQPILGHNTVFWYRQTMMQGLELLAYFRNRAPLDDSGMPKDRFSAEMPDATLATLKIQPSEPRDSAVYFCASGLVQGTEAFFGQGTRLTVV.

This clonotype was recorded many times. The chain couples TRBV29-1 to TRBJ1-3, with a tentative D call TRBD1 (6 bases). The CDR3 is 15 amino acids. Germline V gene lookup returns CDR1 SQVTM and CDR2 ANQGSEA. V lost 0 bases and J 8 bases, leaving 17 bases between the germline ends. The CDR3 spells CSVEDGGRGRDTIYF. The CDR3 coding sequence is TGCAGCGTTGAAGATGGGGGCAGGGGACGGGACACCATATATTTT.

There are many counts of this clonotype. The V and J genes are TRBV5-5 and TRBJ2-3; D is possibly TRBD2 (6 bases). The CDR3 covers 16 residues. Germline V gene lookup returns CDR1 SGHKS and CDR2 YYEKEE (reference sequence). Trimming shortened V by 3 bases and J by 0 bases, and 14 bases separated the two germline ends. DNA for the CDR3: TGTGCCAGCAGCTGGGGTCCGGGAGAGAGCACAGATACGCAGTATTTT. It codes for CASSWGPGESTDTQYF.

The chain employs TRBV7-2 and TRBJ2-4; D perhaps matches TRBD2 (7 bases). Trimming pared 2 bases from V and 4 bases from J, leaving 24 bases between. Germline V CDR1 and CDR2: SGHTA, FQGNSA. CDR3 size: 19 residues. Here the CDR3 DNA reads TGTGCCAGCAGCTTAAGCACTACTGGCGGGGGCTCTGCTAAAAACATTCAGTACTTC. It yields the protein CASSLSTTGGGSAKNIQYF.

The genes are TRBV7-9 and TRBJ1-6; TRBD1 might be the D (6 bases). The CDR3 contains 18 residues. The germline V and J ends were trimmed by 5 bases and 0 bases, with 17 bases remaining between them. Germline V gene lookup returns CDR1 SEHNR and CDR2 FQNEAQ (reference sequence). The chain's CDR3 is CASSPGTSRSSYNSPLHF. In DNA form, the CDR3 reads TGTGCCAGCAGCCCCGGGACAAGTCGTAGCTCCTATAATTCACCCCTCCACTTT.

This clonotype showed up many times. The CDR3 sequence is CASSQSTYEQYF. The DNA of the CDR3 is TGTGCCAGCAGCCAATCGACCTACGAGCAGTACTTC. The chain joins TRBV7-2 to TRBJ2-7; no definite D call. The V end was cut by 5 bases, the J end by 2 bases, with 7 bases between. Germline CDR1 reads SGHTA; CDR2 reads FQGNSA. The CDR3 runs 12 residues. The variable domain in full, completed from reference TRBV7-2 and TRBJ2-7, reads GAGVSQSPSNKVTEKGKDVELRCDPISGHTALYWYRQSLGQGLEFLIYFQGNSAPDKSGLPSDRFSAERTGGSVSTLTIQRTQQEDSAVYLCASSQSTYEQYFGPGTRLTVT.

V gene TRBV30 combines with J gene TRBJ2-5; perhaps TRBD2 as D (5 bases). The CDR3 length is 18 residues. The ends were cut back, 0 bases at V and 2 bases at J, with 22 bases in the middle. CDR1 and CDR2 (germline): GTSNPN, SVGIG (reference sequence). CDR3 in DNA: TGTGCCTGGAGTGTATTAAGACCCCCGGGATTGAGGCAAGAGACCCAGTACTTC. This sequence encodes CAWSVLRPPGLRQETQYF.

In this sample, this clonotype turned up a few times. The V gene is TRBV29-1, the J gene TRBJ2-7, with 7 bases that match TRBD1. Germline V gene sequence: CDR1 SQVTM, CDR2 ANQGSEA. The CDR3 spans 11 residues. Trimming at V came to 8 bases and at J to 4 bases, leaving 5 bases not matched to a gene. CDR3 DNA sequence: TGCAGCACAGGGGAAGTGTACGAGCAGTACTTC. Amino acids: CSTGEVYEQYF.

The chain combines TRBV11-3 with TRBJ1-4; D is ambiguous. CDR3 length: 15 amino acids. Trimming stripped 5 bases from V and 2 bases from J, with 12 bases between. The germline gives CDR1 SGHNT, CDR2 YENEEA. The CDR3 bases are TGTGCCAGCAGCCTACACCCGGCGACTAATGAAAAACTGTTTTTT. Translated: CASSLHPATNEKLFF.

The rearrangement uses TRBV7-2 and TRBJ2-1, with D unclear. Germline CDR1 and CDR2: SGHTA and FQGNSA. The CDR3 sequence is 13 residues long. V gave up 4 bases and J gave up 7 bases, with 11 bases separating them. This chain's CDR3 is CASSSDRPNEQFF. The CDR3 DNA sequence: TGTGCCAGCAGCTCCGATCGACCGAATGAGCAGTTCTTC.

The CDR3 bases are TGCAGCGTCCTGACGGATCTCGGGGCCGGGGAGCTGTTTTTT. It translates to CSVLTDLGAGELFF. The chain is built from TRBV29-1 and TRBJ2-2, with a weak D call TRBD2 (5 bases). There are 14 residues in the CDR3. CDR1 is SQVTM, CDR2 ANQGSEA, per germline. V lost 6 bases and J lost 6, with 17 bases in between.

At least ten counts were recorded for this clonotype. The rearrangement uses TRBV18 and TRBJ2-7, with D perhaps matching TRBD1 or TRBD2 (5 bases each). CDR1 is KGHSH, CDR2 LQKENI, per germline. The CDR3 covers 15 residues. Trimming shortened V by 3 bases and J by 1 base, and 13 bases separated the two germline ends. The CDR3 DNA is TGTGCCAGCTCACCGTCGGGACCACCATCCTACGAGCAGTACTTC. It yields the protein CASSPSGPPSYEQYF.

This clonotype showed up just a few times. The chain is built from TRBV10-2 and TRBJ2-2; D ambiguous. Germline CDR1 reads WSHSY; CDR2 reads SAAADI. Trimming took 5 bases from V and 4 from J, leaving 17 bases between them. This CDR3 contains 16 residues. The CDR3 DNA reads TGCGCCAGCAGTCCCCCTCGGGCAATGAGCACCGGGGAGCTGTTTTTT. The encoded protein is CASSPPRAMSTGELFF.

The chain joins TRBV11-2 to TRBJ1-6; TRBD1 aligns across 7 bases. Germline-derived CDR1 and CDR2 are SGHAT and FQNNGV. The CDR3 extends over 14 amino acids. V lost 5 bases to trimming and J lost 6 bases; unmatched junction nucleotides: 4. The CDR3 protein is CASSPTGPNSPLHF. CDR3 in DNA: TGTGCCAGCAGCCCGACAGGGCCTAATTCACCCCTCCACTTT.

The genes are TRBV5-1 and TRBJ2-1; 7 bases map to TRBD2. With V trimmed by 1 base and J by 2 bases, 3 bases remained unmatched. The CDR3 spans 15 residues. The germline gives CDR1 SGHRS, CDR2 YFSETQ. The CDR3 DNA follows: TGCGCCAGCAGCTTGATAGCGGGCACCTACAATGAGCAGTTCTTC. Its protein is CASSLIAGTYNEQFF.

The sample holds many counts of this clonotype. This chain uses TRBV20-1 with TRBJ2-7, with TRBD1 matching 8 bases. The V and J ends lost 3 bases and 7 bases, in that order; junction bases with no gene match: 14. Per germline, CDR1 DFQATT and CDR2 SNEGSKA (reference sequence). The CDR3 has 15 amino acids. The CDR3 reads CSASSQGARAREQYF. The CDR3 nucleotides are TGCAGTGCTAGCTCCCAGGGGGCAAGGGCGAGGGAGCAGTACTTC.

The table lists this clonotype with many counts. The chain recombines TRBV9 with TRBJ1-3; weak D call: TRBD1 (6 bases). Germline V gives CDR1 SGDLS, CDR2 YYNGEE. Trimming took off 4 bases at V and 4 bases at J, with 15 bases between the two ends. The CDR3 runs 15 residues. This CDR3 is CASSTQGITGNTIYF. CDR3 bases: TGTGCCAGCAGCACACAGGGAATTACGGGAAACACCATATATTTT.

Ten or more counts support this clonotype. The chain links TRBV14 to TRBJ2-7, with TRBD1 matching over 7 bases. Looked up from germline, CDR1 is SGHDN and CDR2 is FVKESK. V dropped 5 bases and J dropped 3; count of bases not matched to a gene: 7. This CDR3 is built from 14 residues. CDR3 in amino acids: CASSKPGQFYEQYF. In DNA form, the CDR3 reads TGTGCCAGCAGCAAACCGGGACAGTTCTACGAGCAGTACTTC.

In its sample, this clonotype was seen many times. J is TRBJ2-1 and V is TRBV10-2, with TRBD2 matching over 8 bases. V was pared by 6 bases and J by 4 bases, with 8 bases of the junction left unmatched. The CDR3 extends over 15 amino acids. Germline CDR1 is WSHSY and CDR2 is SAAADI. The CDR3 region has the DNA TGCGCCAGCAGGCCCGCGGGGGGCAGGTACAATGAGCAGTTCTTC. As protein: CASRPAGGRYNEQFF.

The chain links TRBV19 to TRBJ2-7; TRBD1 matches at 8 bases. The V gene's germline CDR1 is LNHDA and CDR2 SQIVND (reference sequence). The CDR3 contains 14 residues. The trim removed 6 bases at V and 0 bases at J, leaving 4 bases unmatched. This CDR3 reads CASSPGTGSYEQYF. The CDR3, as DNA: TGTGCCAGTAGCCCCGGGACAGGCTCCTACGAGCAGTACTTC.